The rows below give T cell receptor beta chains drawn from one sample of a study of identifying expanded T cells in peripheral blood. Clones were sequenced by immunoSEQ multiplex PCR, and TCRdb holds only the in-frame ones, with some missing. The sample consists of under 150,000 clones, about 80% of them appearing once. What was sequenced was blood. All receptors come from a person aged 18-70 years in good health. Both conserved end residues are part of each CDR3.

V gene,CDR3 length,J gene,CDR3 protein
TRBV11-3,13,TRBJ1-1,CASSLYVRTEAFF
TRBV7-3,13,TRBJ1-1,CASSLSLNTEAFF
TRBV13,14,TRBJ2-6,CASSLFAGANVLTF
TRBV19,14,TRBJ2-2,CASGRTGYPGELFF
TRBV6-1,14,TRBJ2-3,CASSPGLWTNTQYF
TRBV7-8,16,TRBJ2-7,CASSLRIETGPYEQYF
TRBV19,12,TRBJ1-1,CASHKGWTEAFF
TRBV5-8,14,TRBJ2-7,CASSGWTVSYEQYF
TRBV6-5,13,TRBJ1-2,CASSPGQGGDYTF
TRBV9,16,TRBJ2-5,CASSPSRGRPLETQYF
TRBV13,14,TRBJ2-7,CASSPGPPAYEQYF
TRBV2,13,TRBJ2-7,CASSGFRDYEQYF
TRBV11-2,17,TRBJ2-1,CASSLVWAMSSYNEQFF
TRBV5-1,14,TRBJ1-1,CASSPVWGDTEAFF
TRBV4-1,15,TRBJ2-4,CASSLSGLAKNIQYF
TRBV5-4,14,TRBJ2-4,CASSFGGVLSIQYF
TRBV27,16,TRBJ1-5,CASSPTKGVSNQPQHF
TRBV6-6,12,TRBJ1-5,CASNPPDQPQHF
TRBV9,14,TRBJ1-2,CASSVDQTGVGYTF
TRBV5-1,13,TRBJ2-7,CASSLLGSYEQYF
TRBV29-1,11,TRBJ2-7,CSVTGYYEQYF
TRBV9,15,TRBJ2-2,CASSVATGRAGELFF
TRBV7-2,13,TRBJ2-1,CASSLSRQNEQFF
TRBV27,14,TRBJ1-1,CASSLRGLNTEAFF
TRBV11-3,15,TRBJ1-1,CASSFSTSGVGEAFF
TRBV27,15,TRBJ2-3,CASSFLAGVPDTQYF
TRBV19,16,TRBJ1-3,CASTVSGTGSGNTIYF
TRBV30,14,TRBJ2-2,CAWSRSSITGELFF
TRBV23-1,16,TRBJ1-5,CASSQSTLKSNQPQHF
TRBV6-1,17,TRBJ1-4,CASSGRQGQTTNEKLFF
TRBV6-6,13,TRBJ1-1,CASRMSMNTEAFF
TRBV6-6,13,TRBJ1-5,CASTTGKDQPQHF
TRBV19,14,TRBJ1-5,CASRASRGNQPQHF
TRBV7-2,12,TRBJ1-2,CASSTGVWGYTF
TRBV18,17,TRBJ2-6,CASSPDRYSSGANVLTF
TRBV5-5,15,TRBJ2-1,CASSLGLGPYNEQFF
TRBV11-1,18,TRBJ2-3,CASSLAFSGTGGGDTQYF
TRBV5-1,14,TRBJ1-1,CASSPPWQDTEAFF
TRBV11-3,14,TRBJ2-7,CASSFRDTYYEQYF
TRBV5-8,14,TRBJ1-5,CASCFRLSNQPQHF
TRBV25-1,15,TRBJ1-4,CASSDVTATNEKLFF
TRBV2,16,TRBJ1-5,CASSESGTAFNQPQHF
TRBV27,13,TRBJ2-7,CASSSTGSYEQYF
TRBV19,14,TRBJ1-1,CASSYLGVNTEAFF
TRBV2,14,TRBJ1-5,CASLELGQGQPQHF
TRBV13,17,TRBJ2-2,CASSSDTGVANTGELFF
TRBV30,13,TRBJ1-5,CAWSAQLDQPQHF
TRBV6-5,15,TRBJ1-2,CASSYSRPAIYGYTF
TRBV6-1,14,TRBJ2-2,CASRSQQRSGELFF
TRBV4-1,15,TRBJ2-7,CASSLTSGGANEQYF
TRBV20-1,11,TRBJ1-2,CSARGWRGYTF
TRBV7-9,13,TRBJ1-5,CASSELGGQPQHF
TRBV29-1,13,TRBJ1-1,CSVEEIVRAEAFF